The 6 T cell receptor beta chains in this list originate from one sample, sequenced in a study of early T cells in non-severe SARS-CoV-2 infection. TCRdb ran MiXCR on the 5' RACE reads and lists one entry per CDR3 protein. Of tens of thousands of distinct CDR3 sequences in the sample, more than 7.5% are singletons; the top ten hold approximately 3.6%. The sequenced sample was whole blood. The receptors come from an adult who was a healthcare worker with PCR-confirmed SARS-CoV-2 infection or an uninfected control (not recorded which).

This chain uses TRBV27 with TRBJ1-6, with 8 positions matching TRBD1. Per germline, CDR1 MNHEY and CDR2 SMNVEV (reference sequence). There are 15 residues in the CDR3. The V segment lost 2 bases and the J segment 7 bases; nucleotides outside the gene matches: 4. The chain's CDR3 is CASSLTGGRNSPLHF. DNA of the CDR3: TGTGCCAGCAGTTTAACAGGGGGGAGGAATTCACCCCTCCACTTT.

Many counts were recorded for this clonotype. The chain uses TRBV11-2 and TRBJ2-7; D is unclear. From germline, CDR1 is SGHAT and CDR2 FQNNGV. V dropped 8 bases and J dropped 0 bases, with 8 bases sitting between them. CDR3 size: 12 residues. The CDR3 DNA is TGTGCCAGCGGACCGAGCTCCTACGAGCAGTACTTC. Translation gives CASGPSSYEQYF.

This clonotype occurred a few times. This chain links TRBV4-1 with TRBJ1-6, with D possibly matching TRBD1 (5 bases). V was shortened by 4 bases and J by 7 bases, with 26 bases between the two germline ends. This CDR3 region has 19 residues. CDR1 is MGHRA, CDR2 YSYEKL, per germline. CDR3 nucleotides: TGCGCCAGCAGCCGCCCAAGGTTGGTTGGGGCGCCTTGGAATTCACCCCTCCACTTT. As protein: CASSRPRLVGAPWNSPLHF.

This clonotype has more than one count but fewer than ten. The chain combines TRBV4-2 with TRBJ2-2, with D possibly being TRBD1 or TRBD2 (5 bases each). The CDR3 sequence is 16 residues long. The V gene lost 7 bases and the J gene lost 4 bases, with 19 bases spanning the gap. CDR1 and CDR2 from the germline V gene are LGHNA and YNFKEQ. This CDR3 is CASTPRQGDGTGELFF. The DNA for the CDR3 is TGTGCCAGCACCCCCCGGCAGGGAGACGGCACCGGGGAGCTGTTTTTT.

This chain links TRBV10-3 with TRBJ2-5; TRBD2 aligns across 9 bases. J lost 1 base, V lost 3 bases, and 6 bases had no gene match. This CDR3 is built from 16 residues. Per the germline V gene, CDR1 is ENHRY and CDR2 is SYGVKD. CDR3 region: CAISDLAGEGQETQYF. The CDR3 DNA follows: TGTGCCATCAGTGACTTAGCGGGAGAGGGCCAAGAGACCCAGTACTTC.

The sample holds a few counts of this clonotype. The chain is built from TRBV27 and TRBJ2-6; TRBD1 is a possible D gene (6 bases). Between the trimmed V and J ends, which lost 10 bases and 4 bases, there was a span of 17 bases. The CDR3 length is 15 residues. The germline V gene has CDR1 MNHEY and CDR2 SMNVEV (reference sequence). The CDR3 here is CATHPQGRGANVLTF. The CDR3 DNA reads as TGTGCCACCCACCCCCAGGGGCGCGGGGCCAACGTCCTGACTTTC.